This T cell receptor beta chain was captured in a study of blood T cell repertoires in COVID-19 (dated by TCRdb to 2018 to 2020). About the study as a whole: Collaborator samples came from the United States, Italy and Spain and covered acute and convalescent phases of COVID-19. The material from the prospective study consisted of cDNA or gDNA derived from T cells, B-cell-depleted T cells, or PBMCs. The repertoires were released in a freely available public database intended as a resource for research on the immune response to SARS-CoV-2. Where HLA class I and class II types were available, the types were taken from metadata supplied by the sample provider, not from assay-based typing. The sample metadata nearly always contained a de-identified subject ID, COVID-19 status, age in years and sex. The samples were drawn from two sources: the first 160 participants of the ongoing ImmuneRACE study, and 1,200 or so subjects contributed by 6 global collaborators. Subjects who had been exposed to COVID-19, were actively infected with it, or had recovered from it provided the deeply sampled blood TCRbeta repertoires that made up the dataset.

The germline V gene yields SGDLS for CDR1 and YYNGEE for CDR2. The CDR3 sequence holds 19 residues, the cysteine and phenylalanine included. The only DNA kept is the CDR3, 57 bases in frame from the first base. The trim is 3 bases for V and 0 bases for J, with a gap of 19 bases between the germline ends. Points the paper makes about the study in general: Clinical and demographic metadata were provided uncurated, with the amount varying by source and participant.

TCRbeta CDR3 regions were amplified from genomic DNA using the immunoSEQ Assay, a bias-controlled multiplex PCR. Processing in the source paper ran as follows. Within the assay, amplification of reference gene primers was used to estimate how many nucleated cells each sample contained. Sequence reads were collapsed and filtered to measure the absolute abundance of every unique TCRbeta CDR3 rearrangement. For each sample, productive Simpson clonality was calculated by taking the square root of Simpson's diversity index across productive rearrangements. TCRdb's version of the immuneACCESS table is confined to in-frame rearrangements and falls short of the full clone set. An unresolved V gene accounts for under half of the shortfall where checked; the remainder is of unknown origin. Clonal size and the V and J genes are those of that table, whereas D and trimming came from the DNA. This sample comprises about 330,000 clones, about 85% of them detected only once. The top ten hold 5.5% to 7% of the sample.

In the prospective study, participants were 18 to 89 years old, resided in about 25 geographic areas of the United States, and were enrolled through a virtual design. To assign participants to cohorts, the prospective study relied on clinical history that participants themselves reported in a screening survey and a study questionnaire. Recovered participants in ImmuneRACE Cohort 3 were defined as having two consecutive negative NP/OP PCR tests, clearance from a healthcare professional, or resolution of symptoms. Each participant in the prospective study had whole blood, serum and a nasopharyngeal or oropharyngeal swab collected by mobile phlebotomists. Over a roughly two-month period, participants in the prospective study had the option of providing additional blood draws and questionnaires. Before DNA extraction, blood samples from the prospective study were shipped at room temperature or frozen.

In the case of this clone: What antigen it recognizes has not been identified. Qualities for individual bases were not recorded, and no much larger clone is one base off.

The TCR was taken from a woman aged 30 to 39 who had recovered from COVID-19. The sequence joins TRBV9 to TRBJ2-6; matching of 5 bases hints at TRBD2 as the D gene. Sequenced material: PBMCs or T cells enriched from blood (not recorded which). Read as DNA, the sequence is TGTGCCAGCAGCGAGGAGGCAGTTATACCACACTCTGGGGCCAACGTCCTGACTTTC. This sequence encodes CASSEEAVIPHSGANVLTF.